This T cell receptor (beta chain) was sequenced for a study of blood T cell repertoires in COVID-19. The overall study: Collection of acute and convalescent COVID-19 samples took place in the United States, Italy and Spain. The cDNA or gDNA used as material had been derived from T cells, B-cell-depleted T cells, or PBMCs.

Enrolment of Seattle patients took place during active infection, and they were followed longitudinally. Original processing notes: Cell counts per sample came from amplifying reference gene primers. The repertoire was sequenced with immunoSEQ multiplex PCR; TCRdb's copy has only in-frame clones and lacks some. From that table come the V and J calls and clone size; the DNA was used to work out D and trimming. The sample holds 360,000 or so clones; about 92% are singletons and the top ten take 3% to 4%. The CDR3 has 11 amino acids. Trimming shortened V by 6 bases and J by 10 bases, and 10 bases separated the two germline ends. Germline V gene lookup returns CDR1 MNHEY and CDR2 SVGAGI.

The rearrangement uses TRBV6-5 and TRBJ2-1; maybe TRBD1 (5 bases). This sequence originates from a woman aged 55-70 years with COVID-19, enrolled during active disease. Sequencing was carried out using peripheral blood. The CDR3 sequence: CASSPGWEQFF. CDR3 nucleotide sequence: TGTGCCAGCAGCCCAGGGTGGGAGCAGTTCTTC.